This T cell receptor (beta chain) emerged from a study of beta chain features in type 1 diabetes. About the study: The number of sorted cells examined across all samples was around 98 million.

V lost 3 bases and J lost 4; bases outside the gene matches: 7. The CDR3 has 16 amino acids. The V gene's germline CDR1 is SEHNR and CDR2 FQNEAQ (reference sequence). Broader study findings: The study found moderately but significantly shorter TCRB CDR3s in all four CD4+ subsets of Type 1 diabetes patients. Here, the possible influence of HLA type (on TCRB rearrangement) remained unresolved.

This clone showed up just a few times. Its antigen is as yet unknown. Cells sorted by CD45RO/CCR7/CD25/CD127/CD95/CD27 comprised CD4+ naive, central memory, regulatory and stem cell-like memory cells. Expressed TCRB transcripts got sequenced, as all isolated RNA was reverse transcribed. This table comes from immunoSEQ multiplex PCR, and its TCRdb copy is limited to in-frame clones, with some not included. The data contain 130,000 to 150,000 clones, less than 15% of them singletons. The chain links TRBV7-9 to TRBJ2-3; 10 nucleotides match TRBD1. Sample: central memory CD4+ T cells from blood. The source is a man aged 18 to 29 with type 1 diabetes. CDR3 sequence reads: CASSFLYGQGADTQYF. The CDR3 DNA sequence: TGTGCCAGCAGCTTTTTATATGGACAGGGGGCAGATACGCAGTATTTT.